This passage covers 13 T cell receptor beta chains from one sample sequenced in a study of control samples from healthy donors and cancer patients. TCRdb's copy holds only in-frame clones and misses some; the assay was immunoSEQ multiplex PCR. The sample carries fewer than 200,000 clones, approximately 94% recorded once. Material: blood. Every receptor here comes from a man aged 25 to 45 in good health.

This chain joins TRBV6-1 and TRBJ1-6, with 8 positions matching TRBD1. Germline lookup yields CDR1 MNHNS and CDR2 SASEGT. Unmatched junction bases numbered 4, after V lost 3 bases and J lost 9 bases. The CDR3 has 14 residues. This chain's CDR3 is CASSDTDRVSPLHF. CDR3 bases: TGTGCCAGCAGTGATACGGACAGGGTTTCACCCCTCCACTTT.

J is TRBJ2-5 and V is TRBV4-2; TRBD2 matches 9 bases. Germline values: CDR1 LGHNA, CDR2 YNFKEQ. J gave up 5 bases and V 0 bases, and 4 bases lay outside the gene matches. This CDR3 contains 15 residues. The CDR3 spells CASSQERGGRETQYF. CDR3 DNA: TGTGCCAGCAGCCAAGAGCGGGGGGGCCGGGAGACCCAGTACTTC.

The chain is built from TRBV5-4 and TRBJ2-5; 7 positions match TRBD1. Germline V gene lookup returns CDR1 SGHNT and CDR2 YYREEE (reference sequence). Trimming took 3 bases from V and 3 from J; bases not matched to a gene: 5. The CDR3 is made up of 14 amino acids. In DNA, the CDR3 is TGTGCCAGCAGCTCGAAGGACAGGAAAGAGACCCAGTACTTC. Protein product: CASSSKDRKETQYF.

The J gene is TRBJ2-5, the V gene TRBV5-6; the D is unclear. The V gene's germline CDR1 is SGHDT and CDR2 YYEEEE. This CDR3 is 13 amino acids long. Between the trimmed V and J ends, which lost 3 bases and 1 base, there was a span of 7 bases. Here the CDR3 DNA reads TGTGCCAGCAGCTCCCTCCGCCAAGAGACCCAGTACTTC. Its translation: CASSSLRQETQYF.

This clone has only a few counts. This chain uses TRBV9 with TRBJ2-1, with D possibly TRBD2 on 6 matching bases. V gave up 0 bases and J gave up 0 bases, with 13 bases separating them. Germline CDR1 is SGDLS and CDR2 is YYNGEE. The CDR3 length is 17 residues. This CDR3 reads CASSVEVAGFSYNEQFF. The CDR3 coding sequence is TGTGCCAGCAGCGTAGAAGTGGCGGGGTTCTCCTACAATGAGCAGTTCTTC. Using reference TRBV9 and TRBJ2-1 for the parts outside the CDR3, the full variable domain is DSGVTQTPKHLITATGQRVTLRCSPRSGDLSVYWYQQSLDQGLQFLIQYYNGEERAKGNILERFSAQQFPDLHSELNLSSLELGDSALYFCASSVEVAGFSYNEQFFGPGTRLTVL.

The chain has TRBV19 and TRBJ1-3; D is unclear. V lost 2 bases and J lost 0, with 8 bases in between. Germline CDR1 reads LNHDA; CDR2 reads SQIVND (reference sequence). The CDR3 loop spans 15 amino acids. CDR3 loop: CASSIQRSSGNTIYF. In DNA, the CDR3 is TGTGCCAGTAGTATACAACGGTCCTCTGGAAACACCATATATTTT.

The V and J genes are TRBV10-3 and TRBJ1-5; D is perhaps TRBD1 (5 bases). This CDR3 comprises 14 residues. Germline V CDR1 and CDR2: ENHRY, SYGVKD. V dropped 4 bases and J dropped 4 bases, with 11 bases sitting between them. CDR3 region: CAISVGGPNQPQHF. Here the CDR3 DNA reads TGTGCCATCAGTGTTGGGGGACCTAATCAGCCCCAGCATTTT.

This chain joins TRBV5-1 and TRBJ1-1; D is possibly TRBD1 (5 bases). V gave up 4 bases and J gave up 1 base, with 17 bases separating them. The CDR3 is 16 residues long. CDR1 and CDR2 (germline): SGHRS, YFSETQ. The CDR3 region has the DNA TGCGCCAGCAGCCCCGGCGGGCATCAGGGGAACACTGAAGCTTTCTTT. It specifies CASSPGGHQGNTEAFF.

This clone was detected once. V usage is TRBV7-2 and J usage is TRBJ1-5; D is possibly TRBD1 (5 bases). Trimming took off 0 bases at V and 1 base at J, with 7 bases between the two ends. The CDR3 loop spans 15 amino acids. The germline CDR1 and CDR2 sequences are SGHTA and FQGNSA. The CDR3 is CASSLAGVSNQPQHF. CDR3 in DNA: TGTGCCAGCAGCTTAGCGGGGGTGAGCAATCAGCCCCAGCATTTT.

This CDR3 is CSVESFYNEQFF. CDR3 coding DNA: TGCAGCGTTGAGTCCTTCTACAATGAGCAGTTCTTC. The chain has TRBV29-1 and TRBJ2-1; D is ambiguous. V dropped 3 bases and J dropped 3 bases, with 6 bases sitting between them. Germline V gene data show CDR1 as SQVTM and CDR2 as ANQGSEA. The CDR3 is made up of 12 amino acids.

This chain joins TRBV29-1 and TRBJ1-2; 8 bases align to TRBD1. The V segment lost 8 bases and the J segment 3 bases; nucleotides outside the gene matches: 14. CDR1 and CDR2 from the germline V gene are SQVTM and ANQGSEA. This CDR3 has 15 amino acids. CDR3 nucleotides: TGCAGCTCCTTACCCGCGGACAGGGTCTACTATGGCTACACCTTC. Residues: CSSLPADRVYYGYTF.

The chain joins TRBV6-6 to TRBJ1-2, with 10 nucleotides matching TRBD1. This CDR3 has 16 amino acids. Trimming removed 5 bases from V and 4 bases from J; junction bases left unmatched: 10. Germline CDR1 and CDR2: MNHNY and SVGAGI (reference sequence). For the CDR3, the DNA is TGTGCCAGCAGTCCCCTCTCGACAGGGGGCGTCTATGGCTACACCTTC. Its protein is CASSPLSTGGVYGYTF.

The chain joins TRBV18 to TRBJ1-1; D possibly corresponds to TRBD1 (6 bases). V gave up 0 bases and J gave up 6 bases, with 20 bases separating them. In germline, CDR1 is KGHSH, CDR2 LQKENI. This CDR3 has 17 amino acids. The CDR3 sequence is CASSPPGGGRGIPEAFF. As DNA, the CDR3 is TGTGCCAGCTCACCACCAGGCGGGGGCAGGGGAATCCCTGAAGCTTTCTTT.